The clone carrying this TCR beta chain was picked up one time. Antigen unknown. Mismatch repair deficiency was confirmed in all patients, by PCR or immunohistochemistry. The TCR-sequenced patients were a few responders to pembrolizumab. This specimen belongs to a study of PD-1 blockade in mismatch repair-deficient tumors. The J segment lost 1 base and the V segment lost 3 bases, leaving 16 bases of the junction unmatched. The CDR3 extends over 19 amino acids. Germline CDR1 is GTSNPN and CDR2 is SVGIG (reference sequence). Clones were sequenced by immunoSEQ multiplex PCR, and TCRdb holds only the in-frame ones, with some missing. The sample records around 52,000 clones, approximately 84% being singletons. Study findings and constraints: Rapid post-treatment expansion, then contraction, generally preceding radiologic response, marked tumor-resident clones.

This sequence was found in an adult with mismatch repair-deficient cancer. The genes are TRBV30 and TRBJ2-4; TRBD1 matches 9 bases. The material was peripheral blood, obtained about 4.5 months after starting pembrolizumab. CDR3 sequence reads: CAWRLGTGGGYVAKNIQYF. The DNA for the CDR3 is TGTGCCTGGAGGTTAGGAACAGGGGGCGGCTATGTGGCCAAAAACATTCAGTACTTC. Full variable domain (remainder filled in from reference TRBV30 and TRBJ2-4): SQTIHQWPATLVQPVGSPLSLECTVEGTSNPNLYWYRQAAGRGLQLLFYSVGIGQISSEVPQNLSASRPQDRQFILSSKKLLLSDSGFYLCAWRLGTGGGYVAKNIQYFGAGTRLSVL.